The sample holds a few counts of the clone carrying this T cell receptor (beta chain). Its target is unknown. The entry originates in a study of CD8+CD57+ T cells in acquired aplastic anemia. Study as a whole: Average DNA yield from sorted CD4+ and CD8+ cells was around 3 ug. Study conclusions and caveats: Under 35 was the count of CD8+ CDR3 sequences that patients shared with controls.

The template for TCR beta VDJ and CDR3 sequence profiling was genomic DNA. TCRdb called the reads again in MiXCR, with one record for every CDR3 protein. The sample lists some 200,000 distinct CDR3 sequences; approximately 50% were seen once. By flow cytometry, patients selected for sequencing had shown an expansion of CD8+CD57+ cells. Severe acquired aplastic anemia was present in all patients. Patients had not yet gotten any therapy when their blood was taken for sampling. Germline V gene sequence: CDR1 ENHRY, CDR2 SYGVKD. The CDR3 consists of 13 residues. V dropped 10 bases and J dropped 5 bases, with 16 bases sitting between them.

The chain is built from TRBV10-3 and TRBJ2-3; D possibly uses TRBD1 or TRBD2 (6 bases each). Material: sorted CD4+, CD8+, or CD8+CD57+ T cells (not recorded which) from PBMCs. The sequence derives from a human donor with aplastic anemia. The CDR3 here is CASIQGGGDTQYF. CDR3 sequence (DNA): TGTGCCAGCATCCAAGGGGGAGGAGATACGCAGTATTTT.